This T cell receptor beta chain was sequenced for a study of molecular identifiers for immune sequencing clone quantification. Sorted naive CD8 T cells, roughly 20,000 to 1,100,000, were sequenced from 10%, 30% or 50% RNA. As CD8+CD4-CCR7+CD45RA+ cells, naive CD8 T cells were sorted. This clonotype was counted ten times or more. Its antigen is currently unknown. The CDR3 runs 11 residues. Germline CDR1 and CDR2: MDHEN and SYDVKM. V was shortened by 5 bases and J by 6 bases, with 6 bases between the two germline ends. Methods described previously, with TCR primers listed, were used for bulk TCR libraries. TCRdb passed the PCR reads through MiXCR, listing each CDR3 protein once. Seen here are 100,000 or so distinct CDR3 sequences, under 25% observed once, and the top ten hold around 1.1%. Study conclusions and caveats: Reports indicate spiked Jurkat TCR RNA from one cell could be found among 950,000 to 1,000,000 naive cells.

The V call is TRBV28, the J call TRBJ2-3; unclear D gene. The source material was naive CD8+ T cells from blood, with Jurkat cell RNA spiked in. Documented subset: FACS-sorted CD8+CD4-CCR7+CD45RA+ naive T cells. The clonotype was recovered from a human donor in good health. Some libraries in this study had Jurkat cell RNA spiked in. Here the CDR3 reads CASSPRDTQYF. For the CDR3, the DNA is TGTGCCAGCAGTCCGAGGGATACGCAGTATTTT.